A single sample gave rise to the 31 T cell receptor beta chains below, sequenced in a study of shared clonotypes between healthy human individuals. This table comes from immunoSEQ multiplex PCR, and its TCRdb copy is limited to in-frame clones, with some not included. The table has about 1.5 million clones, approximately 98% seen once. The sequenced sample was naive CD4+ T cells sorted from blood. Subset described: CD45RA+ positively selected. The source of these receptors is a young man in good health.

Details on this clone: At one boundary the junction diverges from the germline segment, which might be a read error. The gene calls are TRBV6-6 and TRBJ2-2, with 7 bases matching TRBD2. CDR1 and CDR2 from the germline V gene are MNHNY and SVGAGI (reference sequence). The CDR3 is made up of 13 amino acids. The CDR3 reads CASTFFGHREVFF. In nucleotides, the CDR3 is TGTGCCAGCACCTTTTTTGGGCACCGGGAGGTGTTTTTT.

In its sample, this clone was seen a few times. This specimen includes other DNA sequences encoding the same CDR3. The CDR3 spells CASSPPGETQYF. The CDR3 DNA follows: TGTGCCAGCTCACCACCGGGGGAGACCCAGTACTTC. The gene calls are TRBV18 and TRBJ2-5; D is unclear. Trimming pared 0 bases from V and 5 bases from J, leaving 4 bases between. The CDR3 has 12 amino acids. Germline V gene lookup returns CDR1 KGHSH and CDR2 LQKENI.

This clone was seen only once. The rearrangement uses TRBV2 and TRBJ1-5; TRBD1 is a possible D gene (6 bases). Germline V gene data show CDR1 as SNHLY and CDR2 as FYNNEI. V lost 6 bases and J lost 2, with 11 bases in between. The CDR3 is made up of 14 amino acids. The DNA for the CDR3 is TGTGCCAGCAGCGGACAGTCGGGCAATCAGCCCCAGCATTTT. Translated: CASSGQSGNQPQHF.

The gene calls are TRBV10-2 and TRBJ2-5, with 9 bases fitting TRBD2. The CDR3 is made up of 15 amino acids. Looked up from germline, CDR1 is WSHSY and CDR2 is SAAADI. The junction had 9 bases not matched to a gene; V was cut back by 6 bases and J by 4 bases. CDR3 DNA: TGCGCCAGCAGGGCGGCGGGAGGGCCCGGAGAGACCCAGTACTTC. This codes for CASRAAGGPGETQYF.

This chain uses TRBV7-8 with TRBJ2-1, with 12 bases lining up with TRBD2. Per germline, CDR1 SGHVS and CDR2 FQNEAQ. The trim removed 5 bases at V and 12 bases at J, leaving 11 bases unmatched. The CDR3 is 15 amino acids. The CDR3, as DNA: TGTGCCAGCAGCCCGACTAGCGGGAGTCTGTACGGGCAGTTCTTC. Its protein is CASSPTSGSLYGQFF.

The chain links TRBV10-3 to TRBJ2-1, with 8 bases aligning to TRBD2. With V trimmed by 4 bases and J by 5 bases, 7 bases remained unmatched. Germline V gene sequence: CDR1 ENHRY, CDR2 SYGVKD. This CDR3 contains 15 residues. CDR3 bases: TGTGCCATCAGTGCCGCAGCGGGAGTGAACAATGAGCAGTTCTTC. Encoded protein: CAISAAAGVNNEQFF.

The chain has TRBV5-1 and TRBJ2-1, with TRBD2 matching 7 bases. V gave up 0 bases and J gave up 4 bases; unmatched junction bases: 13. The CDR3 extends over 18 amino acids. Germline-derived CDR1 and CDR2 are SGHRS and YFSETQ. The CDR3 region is CASSLARAGAGGYNEQFF. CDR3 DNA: TGCGCCAGCAGCTTGGCCAGGGCGGGAGCGGGCGGGTACAATGAGCAGTTCTTC.

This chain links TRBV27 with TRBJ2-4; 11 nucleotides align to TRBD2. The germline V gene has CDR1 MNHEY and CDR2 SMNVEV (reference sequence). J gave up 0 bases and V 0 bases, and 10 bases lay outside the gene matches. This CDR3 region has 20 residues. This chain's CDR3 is CASSLSPPATSGIAKNIQYF. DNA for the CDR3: TGTGCCAGCAGTTTATCTCCCCCTGCGACTAGCGGGATAGCCAAAAACATTCAGTACTTC.

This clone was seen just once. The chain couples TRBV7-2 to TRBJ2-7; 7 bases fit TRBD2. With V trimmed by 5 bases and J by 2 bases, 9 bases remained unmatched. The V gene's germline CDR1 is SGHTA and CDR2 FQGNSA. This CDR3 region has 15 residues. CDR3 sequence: CASSLFLAGPYEQYF. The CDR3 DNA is TGTGCCAGCAGCCTTTTTTTAGCGGGTCCCTACGAGCAGTACTTC.

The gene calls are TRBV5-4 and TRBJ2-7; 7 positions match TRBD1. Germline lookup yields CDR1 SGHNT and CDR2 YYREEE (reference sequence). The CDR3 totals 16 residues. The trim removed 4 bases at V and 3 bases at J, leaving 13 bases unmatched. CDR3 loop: CASSNKKQGSSYEQYF. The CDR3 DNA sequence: TGTGCCAGCAGCAATAAAAAACAGGGGTCGAGCTACGAGCAGTACTTC.

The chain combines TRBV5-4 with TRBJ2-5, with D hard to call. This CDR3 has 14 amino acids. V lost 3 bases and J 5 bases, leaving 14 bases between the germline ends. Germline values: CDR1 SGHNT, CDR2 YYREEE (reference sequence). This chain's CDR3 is CASSSNPLWETQYF. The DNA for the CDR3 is TGTGCCAGCAGCTCGAATCCTCTTTGGGAGACCCAGTACTTC.

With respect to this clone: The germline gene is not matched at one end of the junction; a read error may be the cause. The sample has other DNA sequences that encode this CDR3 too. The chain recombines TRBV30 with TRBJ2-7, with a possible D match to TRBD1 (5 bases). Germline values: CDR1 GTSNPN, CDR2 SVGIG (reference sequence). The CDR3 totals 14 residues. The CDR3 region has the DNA TGCGCCTGGAGTGTTTTCAGGGTAACGTACGAGCAGTACTTC. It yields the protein CAWSVFRVTYEQYF.

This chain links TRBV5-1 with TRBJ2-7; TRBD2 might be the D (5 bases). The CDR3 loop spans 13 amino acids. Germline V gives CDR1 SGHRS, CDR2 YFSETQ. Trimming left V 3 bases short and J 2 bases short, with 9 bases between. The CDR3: CASSSGLPYEQYF. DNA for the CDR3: TGCGCCAGCAGCTCTGGACTCCCCTACGAGCAGTACTTC.

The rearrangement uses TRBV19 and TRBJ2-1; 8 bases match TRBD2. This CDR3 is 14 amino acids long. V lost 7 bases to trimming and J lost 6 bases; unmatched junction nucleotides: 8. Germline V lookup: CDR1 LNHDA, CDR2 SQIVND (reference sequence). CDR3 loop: CASNPAGVANEQFF. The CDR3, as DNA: TGTGCCAGTAATCCAGCGGGAGTAGCCAATGAGCAGTTCTTC. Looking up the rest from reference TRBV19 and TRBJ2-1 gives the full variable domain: DGGITQSPKYLFRKEGQNVTLSCEQNLNHDAMYWYRQDPGQGLRLIYYSQIVNDFQKGDIAEGYSVSREKKESFPLTVTSAQKNPTAFYLCASNPAGVANEQFFGPGTRLTVL.

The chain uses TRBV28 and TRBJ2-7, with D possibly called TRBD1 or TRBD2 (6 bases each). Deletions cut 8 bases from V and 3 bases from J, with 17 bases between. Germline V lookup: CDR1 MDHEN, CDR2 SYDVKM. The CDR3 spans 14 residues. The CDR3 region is CASRRAGDFYEQYF. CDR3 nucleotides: TGTGCCAGCCGGAGGGCAGGGGATTTCTACGAGCAGTACTTC.

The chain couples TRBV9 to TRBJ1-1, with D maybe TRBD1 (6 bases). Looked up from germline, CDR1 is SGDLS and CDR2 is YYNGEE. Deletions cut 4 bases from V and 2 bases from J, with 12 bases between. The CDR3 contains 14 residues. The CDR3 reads CASSMTGLNTEAFF. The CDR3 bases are TGTGCCAGCAGCATGACAGGTCTAAACACTGAAGCTTTCTTT.

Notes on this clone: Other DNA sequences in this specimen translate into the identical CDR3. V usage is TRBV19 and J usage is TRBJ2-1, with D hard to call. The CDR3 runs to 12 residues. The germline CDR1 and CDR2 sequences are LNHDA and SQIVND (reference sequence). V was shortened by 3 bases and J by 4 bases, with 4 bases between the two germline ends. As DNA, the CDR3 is TGTGCCAGTAGTATCCGATACAATGAGCAGTTCTTC. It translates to CASSIRYNEQFF. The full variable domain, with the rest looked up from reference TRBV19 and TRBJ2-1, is DGGITQSPKYLFRKEGQNVTLSCEQNLNHDAMYWYRQDPGQGLRLIYYSQIVNDFQKGDIAEGYSVSREKKESFPLTVTSAQKNPTAFYLCASSIRYNEQFFGPGTRLTVL.

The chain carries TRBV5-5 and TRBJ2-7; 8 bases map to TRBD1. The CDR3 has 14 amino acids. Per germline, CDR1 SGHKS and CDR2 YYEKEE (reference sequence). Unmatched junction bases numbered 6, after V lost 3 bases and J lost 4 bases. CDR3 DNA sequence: TGTGCCAGCAGCTCCGGGACAGGCGAGTACGAGCAGTACTTC. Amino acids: CASSSGTGEYEQYF. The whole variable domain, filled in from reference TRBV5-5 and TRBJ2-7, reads DAGVTQSPTHLIKTRGQQVTLRCSPISGHKSVSWYQQVLGQGPQFIFQYYEKEERGRGNFPDRFSARQFPNYSSELNVNALLLGDSALYLCASSSGTGEYEQYFGPGTRLTVT.

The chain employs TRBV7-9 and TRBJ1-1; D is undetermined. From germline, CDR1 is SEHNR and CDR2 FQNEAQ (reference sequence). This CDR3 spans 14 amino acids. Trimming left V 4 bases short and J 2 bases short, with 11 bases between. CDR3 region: CASSYSLPNTEAFF. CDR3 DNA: TGTGCCAGCAGCTACTCCCTCCCAAACACTGAAGCTTTCTTT.

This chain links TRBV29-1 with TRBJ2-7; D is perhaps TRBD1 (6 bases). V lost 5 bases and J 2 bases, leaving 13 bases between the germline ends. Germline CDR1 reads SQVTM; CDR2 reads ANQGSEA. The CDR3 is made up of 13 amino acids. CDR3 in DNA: TGCAGCGTTCGCTCAGGGGCGACCTACGAGCAGTACTTC. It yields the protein CSVRSGATYEQYF.

CDR3 in amino acids: CAISDNPVQPQHF. In DNA, the CDR3 is TGTGCCATCAGTGACAATCCGGTGCAGCCCCAGCATTTT. V is TRBV10-3 and J is TRBJ1-5; D is uncertain. Germline CDR1 ENHRY, CDR2 SYGVKD. Trimming took 3 bases from V and 7 from J, leaving 10 bases between them. The CDR3 extends over 13 amino acids.

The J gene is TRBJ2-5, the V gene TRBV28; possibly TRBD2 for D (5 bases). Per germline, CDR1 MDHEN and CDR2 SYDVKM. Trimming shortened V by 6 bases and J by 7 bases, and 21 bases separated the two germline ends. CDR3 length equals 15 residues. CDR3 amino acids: CASRMAAAMAGTQYF. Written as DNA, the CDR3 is TGTGCCAGCAGAATGGCAGCAGCGATGGCGGGGACCCAGTACTTC.

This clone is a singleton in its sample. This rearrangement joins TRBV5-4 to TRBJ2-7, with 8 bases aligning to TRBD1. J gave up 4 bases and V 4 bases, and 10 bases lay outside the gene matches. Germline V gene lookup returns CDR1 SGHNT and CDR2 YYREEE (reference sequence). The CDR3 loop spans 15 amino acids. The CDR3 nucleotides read TGTGCCAGCAGCCTTGGAGGACAGGGTATGTACGAGCAGTACTTC. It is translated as CASSLGGQGMYEQYF.

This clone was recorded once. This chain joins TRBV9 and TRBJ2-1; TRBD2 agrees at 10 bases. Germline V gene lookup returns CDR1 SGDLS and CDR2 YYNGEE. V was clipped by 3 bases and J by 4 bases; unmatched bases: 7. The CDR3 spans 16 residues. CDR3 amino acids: CASSAALAGAYNEQFF. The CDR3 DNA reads TGTGCCAGCAGCGCCGCTCTAGCGGGAGCTTACAATGAGCAGTTCTTC.

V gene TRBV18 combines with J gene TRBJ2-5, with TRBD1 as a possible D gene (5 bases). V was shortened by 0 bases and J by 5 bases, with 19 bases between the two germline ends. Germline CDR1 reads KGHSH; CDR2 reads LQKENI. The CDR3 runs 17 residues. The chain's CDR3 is CASSPPSPQGIRETQYF. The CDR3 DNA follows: TGTGCCAGCTCACCACCAAGTCCCCAGGGTATTCGCGAGACCCAGTACTTC.

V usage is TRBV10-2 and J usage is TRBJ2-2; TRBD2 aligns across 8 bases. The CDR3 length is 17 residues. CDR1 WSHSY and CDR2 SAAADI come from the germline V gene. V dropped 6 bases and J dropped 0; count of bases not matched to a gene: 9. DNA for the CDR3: TGCGCCAGCAGCCCGAGGCTAGCGGGCTCGAACACCGGGGAGCTGTTTTTT. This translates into CASSPRLAGSNTGELFF.

For the CDR3, the DNA is TGCGCCAGCAGCTTCCAGCGGCCACAAGAGACCCAGTACTTC. This translates into CASSFQRPQETQYF. This sequence joins TRBV5-1 and TRBJ2-5, with a weak D call TRBD2 (5 bases). The CDR3 length is 14 residues. Per germline, CDR1 SGHRS and CDR2 YFSETQ. The ends were cut back, 2 bases at V and 2 bases at J, with 10 bases in the middle.

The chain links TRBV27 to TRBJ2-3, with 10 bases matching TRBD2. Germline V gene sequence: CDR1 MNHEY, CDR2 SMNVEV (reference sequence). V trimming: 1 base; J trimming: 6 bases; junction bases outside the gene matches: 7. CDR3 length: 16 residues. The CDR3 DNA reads TGTGCCAGCAGTTTATACGGGAGCGGGAGGGCCGATACGCAGTATTTT. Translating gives CASSLYGSGRADTQYF.

Here the CDR3 DNA reads TGTGCCAGCTCACTAGCTAGCAGCAATGAGCAGTTCTTC. Translated, it gives CASSLASSNEQFF. This rearrangement joins TRBV18 to TRBJ2-1; possibly TRBD2 for D (5 bases). The CDR3 extends over 13 amino acids. The germline V and J ends were trimmed by 4 bases and 6 bases, with 10 bases remaining between them. Per germline, CDR1 KGHSH and CDR2 LQKENI.

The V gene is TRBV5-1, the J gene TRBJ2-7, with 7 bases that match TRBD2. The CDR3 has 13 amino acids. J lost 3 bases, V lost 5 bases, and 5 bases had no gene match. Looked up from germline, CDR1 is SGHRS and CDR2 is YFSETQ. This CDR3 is CASRDAGVYEQYF. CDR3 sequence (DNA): TGCGCCAGCAGGGACGCGGGGGTCTACGAGCAGTACTTC.

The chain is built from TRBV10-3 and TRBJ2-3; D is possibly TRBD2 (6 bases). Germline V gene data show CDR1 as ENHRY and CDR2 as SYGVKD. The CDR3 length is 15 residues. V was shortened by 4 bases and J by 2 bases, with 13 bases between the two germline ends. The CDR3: CAISGSGTPTDTQYF. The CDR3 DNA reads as TGTGCCATCAGTGGATCCGGGACTCCCACAGATACGCAGTATTTT.